This paragraph covers one T cell receptor beta chain sequence. Sequenced by immunoSEQ multiplex PCR; TCRdb stores in-frame clones only, minus some. The top ten hold about 29% of the sample, which has about 27,000 clones, less than 80% seen once. This specimen belongs to a study of OX40 agonist ivuxolimab in advanced cancers. Background on the study: Among those treated, three patients had partial responses, one with hepatocellular carcinoma and two with cutaneous melanoma.

Germline CDR1 reads SNHLY; CDR2 reads FYNNEI. Losses at the gene ends were 8 bases for V and 2 bases for J; bases not matched to a gene: 7. The CDR3 consists of 15 residues. Material: CD4+ or CD8+ T cells sorted from blood, obtained in a trial of the OX40 agonist ivuxolimab. The rearrangement uses TRBV2 and TRBJ2-2, with 8 bases that match TRBD1. The clonotype comes from an adult with an advanced solid tumor such as melanoma, head and neck, liver or kidney cancer. This CDR3 reads CASDEGQANTGELFF. The CDR3 DNA follows: TGTGCCAGCGATGAGGGACAGGCTAACACCGGGGAGCTGTTTTTT.